Each of the 10 T cell receptor beta chains below was sequenced from the same sample in a study of PD-1 blockade in classical Hodgkin lymphoma. Every one of the patients relapsed after autologous stem cell transplantation (brentuximab vedotin exposure was variable). Purification of CD4+ T cells from thawed PBMCs was performed via magnetic negative selection. Profiled with immunoSEQ multiplex PCR; TCRdb holds only in-frame clones, not every one. The table records 30,000 to 35,000 clones, 90% of them present only once. The material sequenced was CD4+ T cells from blood, taken at baseline. Receptor source: a human donor with classical Hodgkin lymphoma.

The chain carries TRBV28 and TRBJ1-2; D remains ambiguous. The germline CDR1 and CDR2 sequences are MDHEN and SYDVKM. This CDR3 is 13 amino acids long. The germline V and J ends were trimmed by 4 bases and 7 bases, with 13 bases remaining between them. This CDR3 is CASSWTREGGYTF. CDR3 nucleotide sequence: TGTGCCAGCAGTTGGACGCGGGAAGGTGGCTACACCTTC.

J is TRBJ2-7 and V is TRBV10-3; 11 nucleotides align to TRBD2. CDR1 ENHRY and CDR2 SYGVKD come from the germline V gene. Germline trimming cut 6 bases from V and 5 bases from J; bases unmatched to any gene: 6. The CDR3 loop spans 14 amino acids. The CDR3 here is CAIRATSGSDEQYF. The CDR3 DNA reads TGTGCCATCAGGGCCACTAGCGGGAGCGACGAGCAGTACTTC.

The sample holds one count of this clone. The chain employs TRBV19 and TRBJ2-7; D tentatively reads TRBD1 or TRBD2 (7 bases each). This CDR3 contains 14 residues. V lost 5 bases and J lost 3, with 14 bases in between. Germline values: CDR1 LNHDA, CDR2 SQIVND (reference sequence). The CDR3 sequence is CASSRQGGVYEQYF. The CDR3 coding sequence is TGTGCCAGTAGTCGGCAGGGGGGGGTCTACGAGCAGTACTTC.

The chain carries TRBV6-5 and TRBJ2-7, with D tentatively TRBD2 (5 bases). Germline assignment: CDR1 MNHEY and CDR2 SVGAGI. The CDR3 spans 15 residues. The V gene lost 0 bases and the J gene lost 1 base, with 10 bases spanning the gap. CDR3 amino acids: CASSYSSATSYEQYF. The CDR3 DNA follows: TGTGCCAGCAGTTACTCTAGCGCCACTTCCTACGAGCAGTACTTC.

CDR3 nucleotides: TGTGCCAGCAGTCGACCTGCTCATGAGCAGTTCTTC. Encoded protein: CASSRPAHEQFF. The rearrangement joins TRBV6-5 to TRBJ2-1; D is unclear. Germline CDR1 MNHEY, CDR2 SVGAGI. Trimming cost V 5 bases and J 8 bases, with 10 bases left between them. This CDR3 spans 12 amino acids.

The CDR3 bases are TGTGCCAGCAGTTACTCCGACAGGGACGGCTACACCTTC. Translated, it gives CASSYSDRDGYTF. V usage is TRBV6-5 and J usage is TRBJ1-2; TRBD1 matches 7 bases. The trim removed 0 bases at V and 8 bases at J, leaving 3 bases unmatched. CDR3 length: 13 residues. CDR1 MNHEY and CDR2 SVGAGI come from the germline V gene.

This clone was detected only a few times. This chain joins TRBV5-1 and TRBJ2-2; weak D call: TRBD1 (6 bases). Trimming shortened V by 4 bases and J by 3 bases, and 7 bases separated the two germline ends. The CDR3 is 13 amino acids. Looked up from germline, CDR1 is SGHRS and CDR2 is YFSETQ. CDR3 in amino acids: CASSNRDTGELFF. CDR3 nucleotide sequence: TGCGCCAGCAGCAACAGGGACACCGGGGAGCTGTTTTTT.

The chain is built from TRBV5-1 and TRBJ2-1, with TRBD1 identical over 7 bases. The junction had 1 base not matched to a gene; V was cut back by 5 bases and J by 2 bases. The CDR3 has 13 residues. From germline, CDR1 is SGHRS and CDR2 YFSETQ. In DNA, the CDR3 is TGCGCCAGCAGGACAGGGACCTACAATGAGCAGTTCTTC. Its protein product is CASRTGTYNEQFF.

This clone was observed a few times. The chain employs TRBV10-1 and TRBJ1-2; the match to TRBD1 covers 7 bases. The V gene end was trimmed by 7 bases and the J gene end by 3 bases; junction bases not matched to a gene: 20. The CDR3 is 18 residues long. Looked up from germline, CDR1 is WNHNN and CDR2 is SYGVQD (reference sequence). CDR3 bases: TGCGCCAGCAAAAACTCGACAGGGTTCTTTGTCGAAGACTATGGCTACACCTTC. Its protein is CASKNSTGFFVEDYGYTF.

V gene TRBV5-1 combines with J gene TRBJ2-7, with D possibly matching TRBD1 (6 bases). The CDR3 is 14 amino acids. The V gene's germline CDR1 is SGHRS and CDR2 YFSETQ. The germline V and J ends were trimmed by 4 bases and 6 bases, with 17 bases remaining between them. CDR3 protein: CASSHVVSGAEQYF. As DNA, the CDR3 is TGCGCCAGCAGCCACGTAGTCTCAGGGGCCGAGCAGTACTTC. Full variable domain (missing parts from reference TRBV5-1 and TRBJ2-7): KAGVTQTPRYLIKTRGQQVTLSCSPISGHRSVSWYQQTPGQGLQFLFEYFSETQRNKGNFPGRFSGRQFSNSRSEMNVSTLELGDSALYLCASSHVVSGAEQYFGPGTRLTVT.